This T cell receptor beta chain stems from a study of blood T cell repertoires in COVID-19. Authors' processing steps: It was from reference gene primer amplification that nucleated cell counts were estimated. Measured with immunoSEQ multiplex PCR; TCRdb has only the in-frame clones, and not every one. V, J and clone size are those of that table, while D and trimming were read from the DNA. The sample lists approximately 170,000 clones, 88% occurring once. This clonotype was sampled from a man aged 50-59 years who had recovered from COVID-19. The sample comprised peripheral blood.

The chain's CDR3 is CASSPEGSGKGYEQFF. The CDR3 DNA reads TGTGCCAGCAGCCCCGAGGGTAGCGGGAAGGGTTATGAGCAGTTCTTC. V is TRBV6-2 or TRBV6-3 and J is TRBJ2-1, with TRBD2 matching 8 bases. The trim removed 6 bases at V and 8 bases at J, leaving 15 bases unmatched. The CDR3 length is 16 residues. From germline, CDR1 is MNHEY and CDR2 SVGEGT.